This T cell receptor (beta chain) was profiled in a study of PD-1 blockade in classical Hodgkin lymphoma. Notes on the study in general: At C4D1, TCR diversity had climbed significantly for CD4+ cells, though not for CD8+ cells. The diversity seen at baseline in complete responders resembled that of newly diagnosed patients.

V gave up 0 bases and J gave up 2 bases, with 22 bases separating them. This CDR3 comprises 19 residues. The germline gives CDR1 SGHRS, CDR2 YFSETQ. Sequencing was performed with immunoSEQ multiplex PCR; in TCRdb, only in-frame clones are kept and a portion is missing. The top ten clones hold roughly 2.6% of a sample with roughly 81,000 clones, approximately 91% of them seen once. Notes on this clone: Its antigen is not identified.

Every patient relapsed after autologous stem cell transplantation, and brentuximab vedotin exposure varied. This rearrangement joins TRBV5-1 to TRBJ2-3, with a weak D call TRBD2 (6 bases). The clonotype comes from a human donor with classical Hodgkin lymphoma. The sample was peripheral blood mononuclear cells (PBMCs), taken before the second cycle of nivolumab. The CDR3 bases are TGCGCCAGCAGCTTGGGATATAGGAAGGAGGGATGGTTCACAGATACGCAGTATTTT. This codes for CASSLGYRKEGWFTDTQYF.